Following are 25 T cell receptor beta chains from one sample sequenced in a study of post-analysis software for immune sequencing data. Study-wide results and limits: Five or six TRBV segments, TRBV5-6, TRBV5-1 and TRBV20-1 among them, were found more frequent in patients than controls.

Each TCR beta cDNA library carried unique molecular identifiers. TCRdb passed the PCR reads through MiXCR, listing each CDR3 protein once. Among 650,000 to 850,000 distinct CDR3 sequences listed, roughly 58% were seen once. These receptors are not linked to any known antigen. Sequenced: blood. These receptors came from a girl aged 5-17 years with multiple sclerosis.

The chain is built from TRBV12-3 or TRBV12-4 and TRBJ2-1; no clear D gene. The CDR3 length is 16 residues. V shed 8 bases and J shed 3 bases, with 20 bases lying between them. The CDR3 coding sequence is TGTGCCAGCGGGTATTCTGGCGGAGTAGTCTACAATGAGCAGTTCTTC. This translates into CASGYSGGVVYNEQFF.

This clonotype was counted at least ten times. The chain is built from TRBV25-1 and TRBJ2-7, with 7 bases fitting TRBD2. CDR3 length: 16 amino acids. Germline assignment: CDR1 MGHDK and CDR2 SYGVNS. V shed 2 bases and J 3 bases; nucleotides not matched to a gene: 10. The CDR3 here is CASSERLGGTNYEQYF. In nucleotides, the CDR3 is TGTGCCAGCAGTGAAAGACTCGGGGGGACTAACTACGAGCAGTACTTC.

V usage is TRBV2 and J usage is TRBJ2-7; tentative D call: TRBD2 (5 bases). There are 16 residues in the CDR3. V lost 1 base and J 2 bases, leaving 15 bases between the germline ends. CDR1 and CDR2 from the germline V gene are SNHLY and FYNNEI. CDR3 in amino acids: CASSEEGSSPPYEQYF. The CDR3 DNA follows: TGTGCCAGCAGTGAAGAAGGGAGTAGCCCTCCCTACGAGCAGTACTTC.

The chain carries TRBV20-1 and TRBJ2-1, with 7 bases lining up with TRBD2. The V segment lost 0 bases and the J segment 9 bases; nucleotides outside the gene matches: 5. CDR1 and CDR2 from the germline V gene are DFQATT and SNEGSKA (reference sequence). The CDR3 totals 13 residues. The CDR3 sequence: CSARDLAEPEQFF. In DNA, the CDR3 is TGCAGTGCTAGAGATCTAGCGGAGCCTGAGCAGTTCTTC.

The V gene is TRBV6-4, the J gene TRBJ2-1; 7 bases agree with TRBD2. CDR1 is MRHNA, CDR2 SNTAGT, per germline. There are 15 residues in the CDR3. The junction had 7 bases not matched to a gene; V was cut back by 1 base and J by 7 bases. The CDR3 sequence: CASSDLGRVRNEQFF. In nucleotides, the CDR3 is TGTGCCAGCAGTGACTTAGGGAGGGTTCGGAATGAGCAGTTCTTC.

The J gene is TRBJ2-7, the V gene TRBV4-2; 8 bases are a match to TRBD2. The ends lost 0 bases at V and 5 bases at J; junction bases unmatched: 15. This CDR3 is 18 amino acids long. Germline-derived CDR1 and CDR2 are LGHNA and YNFKEQ. The chain's CDR3 is CASSQETGRGRLADEQYF. In DNA, the CDR3 is TGTGCCAGCAGCCAAGAAACAGGTCGCGGGAGGTTGGCGGACGAGCAGTACTTC.

This clonotype was observed a few times. In DNA form, the CDR3 reads TGTGCCAGCAGCCCAGCGCCGGGACAGGGCTATGGCTACACCTTC. Residues: CASSPAPGQGYGYTF. The rearrangement uses TRBV7-2 and TRBJ1-2; 9 bases agree with TRBD1. This CDR3 spans 15 amino acids. V was pared by 5 bases and J by 4 bases, with 8 bases of the junction left unmatched. CDR1 is SGHTA and CDR2 is FQGNSA in the germline V gene. Filled out from reference TRBV7-2 and TRBJ1-2, the complete variable domain reads GAGVSQSPSNKVTEKGKDVELRCDPISGHTALYWYRQSLGQGLEFLIYFQGNSAPDKSGLPSDRFSAERTGGSVSTLTIQRTQQEDSAVYLCASSPAPGQGYGYTFGSGTRLTVV.

The rearrangement uses TRBV29-1 and TRBJ2-7, with a possible D match to TRBD1 (5 bases). V was trimmed by 4 bases and J by 3 bases, leaving 16 bases between them. Germline CDR1 is SQVTM and CDR2 is ANQGSEA. This CDR3 is 14 amino acids long. The CDR3 DNA reads TGCAGCGTTGGGAATCGTGGAACAGGCTACGAGCAGTACTTC. As protein: CSVGNRGTGYEQYF.

The rearrangement joins TRBV20-1 to TRBJ2-5; 7 nucleotides agree with TRBD2. V lost 7 bases and J lost 1; bases outside the gene matches: 3. This CDR3 has 12 amino acids. Germline V gene data show CDR1 as DFQATT and CDR2 as SNEGSKA (reference sequence). The CDR3 sequence is CSVRTSQETQYF. CDR3 in DNA: TGCAGTGTCAGGACTAGCCAAGAGACCCAGTACTTC.

The V call is TRBV5-4, the J call TRBJ1-2; 10 bases agree with TRBD1. CDR3 length equals 17 residues. Germline CDR1 is SGHNT and CDR2 is YYREEE (reference sequence). V lost 4 bases and J lost 8; bases outside the gene matches: 17. CDR3 DNA: TGTGCCAGCAGCCGGATCCGGCCTAGACAGGGGGCGAAAGGCTACACCTTC. Its translation is CASSRIRPRQGAKGYTF.

The chain employs TRBV20-1 and TRBJ2-3; 9 bases are a match to TRBD2. The CDR3 has 15 residues. From germline, CDR1 is DFQATT and CDR2 SNEGSKA (reference sequence). Losses at the gene ends were 5 bases for V and 4 bases for J; bases not matched to a gene: 10. The CDR3 region is CSAGGMLAGPDTQYF. DNA for the CDR3: TGCAGTGCTGGGGGCATGCTAGCGGGACCAGATACGCAGTATTTT.

This clonotype has more than one count but fewer than ten. The chain is built from TRBV11-2 and TRBJ2-5, with TRBD2 identical over 14 bases. This CDR3 spans 15 amino acids. The junction had 7 bases not matched to a gene; V was cut back by 8 bases and J by 5 bases. Germline CDR1 reads SGHAT; CDR2 reads FQNNGV. CDR3 protein: CASGTTSGGAETQYF. The DNA for the CDR3 is TGTGCCAGCGGAACGACTAGCGGGGGGGCGGAGACCCAGTACTTC.

This clonotype was detected only a few times. The chain has TRBV5-1 and TRBJ2-1; weak D call: TRBD2 (6 bases). Deletions cut 0 bases from V and 6 bases from J, with 13 bases between. The CDR3 runs 15 residues. Germline V CDR1 and CDR2: SGHRS, YFSETQ. This CDR3 is CASSLAPRLVNEQFF. The CDR3 DNA follows: TGCGCCAGCAGCTTGGCCCCACGACTAGTCAATGAGCAGTTCTTC.

The genes are TRBV29-1 and TRBJ2-1; 7 bases fit TRBD2. The V gene end was trimmed by 6 bases and the J gene end by 4 bases; junction bases not matched to a gene: 6. The CDR3 totals 13 residues. Germline CDR1 and CDR2: SQVTM and ANQGSEA. The CDR3: CSVPRGEYNEQFF. In DNA form, the CDR3 reads TGCAGCGTCCCCCGGGGGGAATACAATGAGCAGTTCTTC.

This clonotype was counted a single time. The V and J genes are TRBV25-1 and TRBJ2-1, with TRBD2 matching 8 bases. J lost 3 bases, V lost 3 bases, and 10 bases had no gene match. From germline, CDR1 is MGHDK and CDR2 SYGVNS. This CDR3 contains 17 residues. CDR3 protein: CASSDPLAGTFYNEQFF. The DNA for the CDR3 is TGTGCCAGCAGTGACCCTCTAGCGGGCACTTTCTACAATGAGCAGTTCTTC. Based on the CDR3 plus reference TRBV25-1 and TRBJ2-1, the full variable domain is EADIYQTPRYLVIGTGKKITLECSQTMGHDKMYWYQQDPGMELHLIHYSYGVNSTEKGDLSSESTVSRIRTEHFPLTLESARPSHTSQYLCASSDPLAGTFYNEQFFGPGTRLTVL.

This clonotype was counted only a few times. CDR3 amino acids: CSARLPGQGVREQFF. The DNA of the CDR3 is TGCAGTGCTAGGCTACCGGGACAGGGGGTCCGAGAGCAGTTCTTC. This chain connects TRBV20-1 to TRBJ2-1, with 11 bases that match TRBD1. Unmatched junction bases numbered 11, after V lost 3 bases and J lost 10 bases. The V gene's germline CDR1 is DFQATT and CDR2 SNEGSKA (reference sequence). This CDR3 comprises 15 residues.

This rearrangement joins TRBV27 to TRBJ1-1; tentative D call: TRBD1 (6 bases). Germline CDR1 reads MNHEY; CDR2 reads SMNVEV (reference sequence). The CDR3 runs to 15 residues. V lost 7 bases, J lost 2 bases, and 17 bases lay in between. The CDR3 region has the DNA TGTGCCAGCACCCCCGGTTCGGGGGGCAACACTGAAGCTTTCTTT. This gives the protein CASTPGSGGNTEAFF.

The V call is TRBV5-1, the J call TRBJ2-7, with 7 bases lining up with TRBD2. The CDR3 has 15 residues. Germline CDR1 is SGHRS and CDR2 is YFSETQ. Trimming took 4 bases from V and 6 from J; bases not matched to a gene: 13. The CDR3 sequence is CASSLQGTGGGEQYF. The CDR3 nucleotides read TGCGCCAGCAGCCTCCAAGGGACGGGAGGAGGCGAGCAGTACTTC. Using reference TRBV5-1 and TRBJ2-7 for the parts outside the CDR3, the full variable domain is KAGVTQTPRYLIKTRGQQVTLSCSPISGHRSVSWYQQTPGQGLQFLFEYFSETQRNKGNFPGRFSGRQFSNSRSEMNVSTLELGDSALYLCASSLQGTGGGEQYFGPGTRLTVT.

V usage is TRBV20-1 and J usage is TRBJ2-1, with TRBD1 matching 8 bases. Germline loops: CDR1 DFQATT, CDR2 SNEGSKA (reference sequence). V trimming: 2 bases; J trimming: 5 bases; junction bases outside the gene matches: 5. The CDR3 has 14 residues. The CDR3 spells CSARPGQANNEQFF. The DNA for the CDR3 is TGCAGTGCTAGACCGGGACAGGCAAACAATGAGCAGTTCTTC.

The chain employs TRBV29-1 and TRBJ2-1, with a tentative D call TRBD1 (5 bases). The V gene's germline CDR1 is SQVTM and CDR2 ANQGSEA. This CDR3 is 13 amino acids long. V was pared by 6 bases and J by 0 bases, with 9 bases between. The CDR3 DNA is TGCAGCGTCCAGACAGTCTCCTACAATGAGCAGTTCTTC. Protein product: CSVQTVSYNEQFF.

In this sample, this clonotype turned up a few times. The chain recombines TRBV4-2 with TRBJ2-7; 7 bases map to TRBD2. The germline gives CDR1 LGHNA, CDR2 YNFKEQ. Losses at the gene ends were 1 base for V and 4 bases for J; bases not matched to a gene: 7. This CDR3 is 15 amino acids long. The CDR3 here is CASSQAGGGGYEQYF. As DNA, the CDR3 is TGTGCCAGCAGCCAAGCGGGGGGAGGAGGATACGAGCAGTACTTC.

In regard to this clonotype: The limits of the CDR3 on the DNA are not certain, so only TCRdb's listed CDR3 is given. The genes are TRBV20-1 and TRBJ2-3; TRBD2 is the table's D call and was not checked against the DNA. Germline V gene data show CDR1 as DFQATT and CDR2 as SNEGSKA (reference sequence). The CDR3 length is 14 residues, termini included. The CDR3: CSASFASGSKGAYF.

The chain couples TRBV5-1 to TRBJ2-7, with 11 bases lining up with TRBD2. With V trimmed by 3 bases and J by 0 bases, 5 bases remained unmatched. This CDR3 spans 16 amino acids. Per the germline V gene, CDR1 is SGHRS and CDR2 is YFSETQ. The CDR3 is CASSSVTSGVSYEQYF. The CDR3 bases are TGCGCCAGCAGCTCTGTGACTAGCGGGGTCTCCTACGAGCAGTACTTC.

The chain carries TRBV3-1 and TRBJ2-7; D possibly corresponds to TRBD1 (7 bases). The ends were cut back, 11 bases at V and 3 bases at J, with 17 bases in the middle. CDR3 size: 13 residues. Germline CDR1 is LGHDT and CDR2 is YNNKEL (reference sequence). CDR3 in amino acids: CAVRGDSSYEQYF. The CDR3 nucleotides are TGTGCCGTCAGGGGGGACAGTAGCTACGAGCAGTACTTC.

The chain is built from TRBV12-3 or TRBV12-4 and TRBJ2-7; unclear D gene. Trimming removed 7 bases from V and 3 bases from J, with 10 bases in between. The CDR3 consists of 12 residues. In nucleotides, the CDR3 is TGTGCCAGCACTTTGGACGGCTACGAGCAGTACTTC. Its protein is CASTLDGYEQYF.